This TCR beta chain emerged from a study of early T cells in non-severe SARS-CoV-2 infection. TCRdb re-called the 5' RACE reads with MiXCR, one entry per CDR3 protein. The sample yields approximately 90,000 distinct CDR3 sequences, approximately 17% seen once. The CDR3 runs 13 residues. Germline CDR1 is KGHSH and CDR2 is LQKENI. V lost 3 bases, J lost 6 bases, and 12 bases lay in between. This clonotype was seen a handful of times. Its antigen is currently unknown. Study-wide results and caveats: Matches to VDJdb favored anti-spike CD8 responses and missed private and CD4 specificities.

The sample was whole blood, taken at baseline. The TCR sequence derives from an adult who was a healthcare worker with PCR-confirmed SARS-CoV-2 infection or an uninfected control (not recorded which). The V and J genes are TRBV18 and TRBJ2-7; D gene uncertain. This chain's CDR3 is CASSPETLGEQYF. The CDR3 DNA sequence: TGTGCCAGCTCACCCGAGACCCTTGGCGAGCAGTACTTC. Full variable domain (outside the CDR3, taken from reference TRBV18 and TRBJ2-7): NAGVMQNPRHLVRRRGQEARLRCSPMKGHSHVYWYRQLPEEGLKFMVYLQKENIIDESGMPKERFSAEFPKEGPSILRIQQVVRGDSAAYFCASSPETLGEQYFGPGTRLTVT.